This T cell receptor (beta chain) was identified in a study of early T cells in non-severe SARS-CoV-2 infection. Trimming cost V 7 bases and J 1 base, with 11 bases left between them. The V gene's germline CDR1 is MDHEN and CDR2 SYDVKM. CDR3 length: 14 amino acids. This clonotype has a handful of counts. TCRdb reprocessed the 5' RACE reads with MiXCR, giving one entry per CDR3 protein. The data hold 70,000 or so distinct CDR3 sequences, with approximately 13% observed a single time. This sequence was found in an adult who was a healthcare worker with PCR-confirmed SARS-CoV-2 infection or an uninfected control (not recorded which). V usage is TRBV28 and J usage is TRBJ1-3; D uncertain. Sequencing input: whole blood. CDR3 nucleotides: TGTGCCAGCACCCCCCTTAGGTCTGGAAACACCATATATTTT. It yields the protein CASTPLRSGNTIYF. The full variable domain, in which reference TRBV28 and TRBJ1-3 provide the parts outside the CDR3, is DVKVTQSSRYLVKRTGEKVFLECVQDMDHENMFWYRQDPGLGLRLIYFSYDVKMKEKGDIPEGYSVSREKKERFSLILESASTNQTSMYLCASTPLRSGNTIYFGEGSWLTVV.